The clone carrying this T cell receptor (beta chain) appeared many times. The antigen remains unidentified. The CDR3 sequence is 13 residues long. Germline lookup yields CDR1 SQVTM and CDR2 ANQGSEA. Trimming shortened V by 6 bases and J by 4 bases, and 15 bases separated the two germline ends. Unique molecular identifiers were incorporated during preparation of the TCRbeta library. Using its own MiXCR run on the PCR reads, TCRdb lists one record per CDR3 protein. The data contain approximately 34,000 distinct CDR3 sequences, 5% to 7.5% of them singletons. This entry comes from a study of T-cell reconstitution after alpha-beta-depleted transplantation in children. Study findings and constraints: Roughly two months post-transplant, alpha-beta T cells reportedly originated from several hundred graft clones that had expanded.

This receptor was taken from a child younger than two who had a stem cell transplant for acute myeloid leukemia, so the T cells may come from the graft donor. The sequenced sample was peripheral blood, obtained 60 days after TCRalphabeta/CD19-depleted stem cell transplant. The rearrangement uses TRBV29-1 and TRBJ1-1; a possible D gene is TRBD1 (6 bases). The CDR3 region is CSVCGGGATEAFF. CDR3 nucleotide sequence: TGCAGCGTGTGCGGAGGGGGGGCCACTGAAGCTTTCTTT.